The 6 T cell receptor beta chains presented below share a single source sample, sequenced in a study of blood T cell repertoires in COVID-19. Clones were read by immunoSEQ multiplex PCR, and TCRdb kept only the in-frame ones, dropping some. Of tens of thousands of clones listed, 88% were seen once; the top ten hold 15% to 20%. Sequences were obtained from peripheral blood. Source of these receptors: a man between 65 and 85 years old with acute or convalescent COVID-19.

The CDR3 DNA reads TGTGCCAGCTCACCACCGGAAGGGGACAGAATCTACGAGCAGTACTTC. It translates to CASSPPEGDRIYEQYF. V gene TRBV18 combines with J gene TRBJ2-7; 7 bases are a match to TRBD1. Per germline, CDR1 KGHSH and CDR2 LQKENI. The length of the CDR3 is 16 residues. Losses at the gene ends were 0 bases for V and 3 bases for J; bases not matched to a gene: 8.

This clone was detected only once. This chain joins TRBV2 and TRBJ1-2; 9 bases line up with TRBD1. V shed 8 bases, J shed 0 bases, and the junction held 7 bases outside the gene matches. Germline CDR1 SNHLY, CDR2 FYNNEI. This CDR3 is 15 amino acids long. CDR3 bases: TGTGCCAGCCTCAACAGGGGGCTAGCTAACTATGGCTACACCTTC. Residues: CASLNRGLANYGYTF. Drawing the rest from reference TRBV2 and TRBJ1-2, the complete variable domain is EPEVTQTPSHQVTQMGQEVILRCVPISNHLYFYWYRQILGQKVEFLVSFYNNEISEKSEIFDDQFSVERPDGSNFTLKIRSTKLEDSAMYFCASLNRGLANYGYTFGSGTRLTVV.

The genes are TRBV4-1 and TRBJ1-2, with 10 bases aligning to TRBD1. CDR1 is MGHRA and CDR2 is YSYEKL in the germline V gene. Losses at the gene ends were 4 bases for V and 4 bases for J; bases not matched to a gene: 3. There are 14 residues in the CDR3. In DNA, the CDR3 is TGCGCCAGCAGCCGAAGGACAGGGGGCTATGGCTACACCTTC. It specifies CASSRRTGGYGYTF.

The V call is TRBV5-1, the J call TRBJ2-1; tentatively, D is TRBD1 (5 bases). The CDR3 runs to 15 residues. Trimming shortened V by 3 bases and J by 4 bases, and 14 bases separated the two germline ends. Germline CDR1 and CDR2: SGHRS and YFSETQ. The CDR3 protein is CASSSQAPAYNEQFF. The CDR3 DNA follows: TGCGCCAGCAGCTCACAGGCCCCGGCTTACAATGAGCAGTTCTTC. The full variable domain, in which reference TRBV5-1 and TRBJ2-1 provide the parts outside the CDR3, is KAGVTQTPRYLIKTRGQQVTLSCSPISGHRSVSWYQQTPGQGLQFLFEYFSETQRNKGNFPGRFSGRQFSNSRSEMNVSTLELGDSALYLCASSSQAPAYNEQFFGPGTRLTVL.

The chain is built from TRBV5-1 and TRBJ2-7; D is perhaps TRBD2 (6 bases). Trimming cost V 4 bases and J 7 bases, with 15 bases left between them. This CDR3 comprises 13 residues. CDR1 and CDR2 (germline): SGHRS, YFSETQ. DNA for the CDR3: TGCGCCAGCAGCGGCGGGACCCCGCGTGAGCAGTACTTC. It translates to CASSGGTPREQYF.

The rearrangement joins TRBV11-2 to TRBJ2-4, with D tentatively TRBD2 (5 bases). Germline V gene lookup returns CDR1 SGHAT and CDR2 FQNNGV. V was cut by 1 base and J by 8 bases, with 6 bases left in between. The CDR3 totals 12 residues. This chain's CDR3 is CASSLAGDIQYF. The DNA of the CDR3 is TGTGCCAGCAGCTTAGCCGGGGACATTCAGTACTTC.